The clone carrying this T cell receptor (beta chain) was observed a handful of times. Antigen unknown. The data were obtained in a study of beta chain features in type 1 diabetes. Broader study findings: Compared with healthy donors, patients appeared to share more similar naive, central memory and regulatory TCRB repertoires. VDJ junctions from type 1 diabetes patients carried fewer insertions and larger deletions.

The authors sorted CD4+ naive, central memory, regulatory and stem cell-like memory cells via CD45RO/CCR7/CD25/CD127/CD95/CD27. From germline, CDR1 is KGHSH and CDR2 LQKENI. There are 17 residues in the CDR3. Between the trimmed V and J ends, which lost 1 base and 7 bases, there was a span of 22 bases. Expressed TCRB transcripts got sequenced, as all isolated RNA was reverse transcribed. Assay used: immunoSEQ multiplex PCR; TCRdb lists only in-frame clones, some missing. The data show 300,000 to 350,000 clones, with less than 20% seen just once and roughly 0.045% held by the top ten. This TCR came from a woman younger than 35 in good health. The V call is TRBV18, the J call TRBJ1-2; D possibly corresponds to TRBD1 (6 bases). The sequenced material came from naive CD4+ T cells from blood. The CDR3 spells CASSPRPRTASESGYTF. In DNA, the CDR3 is TGTGCCAGCTCACCACGCCCTAGGACAGCCTCGGAGAGTGGCTACACCTTC.